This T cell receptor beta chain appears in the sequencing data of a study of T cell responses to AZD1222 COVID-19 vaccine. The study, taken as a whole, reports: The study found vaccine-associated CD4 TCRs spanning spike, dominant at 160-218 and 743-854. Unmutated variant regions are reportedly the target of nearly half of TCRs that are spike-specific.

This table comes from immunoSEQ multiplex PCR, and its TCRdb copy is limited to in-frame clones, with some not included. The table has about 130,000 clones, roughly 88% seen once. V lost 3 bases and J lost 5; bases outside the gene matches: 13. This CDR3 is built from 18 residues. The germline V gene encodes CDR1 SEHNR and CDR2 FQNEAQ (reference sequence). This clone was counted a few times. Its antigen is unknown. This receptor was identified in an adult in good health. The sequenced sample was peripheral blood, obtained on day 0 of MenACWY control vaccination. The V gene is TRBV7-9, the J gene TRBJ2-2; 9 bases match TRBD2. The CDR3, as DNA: TGTGCCAGCAGCTTCCCCCTAGCGGGAAGGGAGAGGACCGGGGAGCTGTTTTTT. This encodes CASSFPLAGRERTGELFF.